This record concerns one TCR beta chain sequence. Its antigen is still unknown. This entry is derived from a study of response to subunit inactivated influenza vaccine. Using its own MiXCR run on the RT-PCR reads, TCRdb lists one record per CDR3 protein. The repertoire has hundreds of thousands of distinct CDR3 sequences, 7.5% to 8.5% of them found once; the top ten carry roughly 13%. V gave up 1 base and J gave up 7 bases, with 8 bases separating them. This CDR3 comprises 13 residues. Per germline, CDR1 KGHSH and CDR2 LQKENI. The study's findings and limits: It was suggested by the authors that few new T cells are recruited by each seasonal influenza vaccination.

V gene TRBV18 combines with J gene TRBJ1-5; D is ambiguous. The receptor's source is a man between 50 and 69 years old who received an inactivated influenza vaccine. Specimen: PBMCs from blood, collected less than 30 months after vaccination. The CDR3 sequence: CASSPQVEQPQHF. DNA of the CDR3: TGTGCCAGCTCACCACAGGTCGAGCAGCCCCAGCATTTT.